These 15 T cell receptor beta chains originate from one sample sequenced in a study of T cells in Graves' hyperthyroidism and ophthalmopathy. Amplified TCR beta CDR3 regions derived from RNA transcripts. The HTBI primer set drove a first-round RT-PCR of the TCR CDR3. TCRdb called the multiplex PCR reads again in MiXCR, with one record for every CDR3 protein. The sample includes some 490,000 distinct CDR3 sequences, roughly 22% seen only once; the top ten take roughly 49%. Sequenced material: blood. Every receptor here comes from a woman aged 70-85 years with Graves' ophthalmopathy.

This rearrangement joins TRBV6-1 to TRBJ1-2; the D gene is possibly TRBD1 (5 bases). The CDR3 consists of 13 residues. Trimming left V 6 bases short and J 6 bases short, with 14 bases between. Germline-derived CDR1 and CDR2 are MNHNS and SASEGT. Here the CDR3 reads CASSSGHRHGYTF. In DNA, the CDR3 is TGTGCCAGCAGCTCCGGACACCGGCATGGCTACACCTTC.

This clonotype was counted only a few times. CDR3 region: CASSKDGQGVLSTEAFF. The CDR3 bases are TGTGCCAGTAGTAAGGATGGGCAGGGGGTATTAAGTACTGAAGCTTTCTTT. The chain recombines TRBV19 with TRBJ1-1; TRBD1 agrees at 7 bases. This CDR3 region has 17 residues. V lost 4 bases to trimming and J lost 5 bases; unmatched junction nucleotides: 16. Per germline, CDR1 LNHDA and CDR2 SQIVND (reference sequence).

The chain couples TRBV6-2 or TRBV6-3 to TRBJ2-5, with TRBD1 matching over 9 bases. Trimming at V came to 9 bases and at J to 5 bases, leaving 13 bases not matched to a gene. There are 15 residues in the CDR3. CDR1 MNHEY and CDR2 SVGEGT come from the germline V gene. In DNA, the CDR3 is TGTGCCAGGAGACCCACAGGGGGCTCGGGGGAGACCCAGTACTTC. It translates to CARRPTGGSGETQYF.

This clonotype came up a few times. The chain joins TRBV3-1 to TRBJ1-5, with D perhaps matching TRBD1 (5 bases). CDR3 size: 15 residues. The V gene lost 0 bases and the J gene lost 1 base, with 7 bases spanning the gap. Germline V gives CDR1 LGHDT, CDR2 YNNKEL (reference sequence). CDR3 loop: CASSQDGGSNQPQHF. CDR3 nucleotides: TGTGCCAGCAGCCAAGACGGGGGAAGCAATCAGCCCCAGCATTTT.

This CDR3 is CASSIGLAGANEQFF. The DNA for the CDR3 is TGTGCCAGTAGTATAGGACTAGCGGGGGCCAATGAGCAGTTCTTC. The rearrangement joins TRBV19 to TRBJ2-1; 12 bases align to TRBD2. Looked up from germline, CDR1 is LNHDA and CDR2 is SQIVND (reference sequence). The junction had 1 base not matched to a gene; V was cut back by 1 base and J by 6 bases. The CDR3 is made up of 15 amino acids.

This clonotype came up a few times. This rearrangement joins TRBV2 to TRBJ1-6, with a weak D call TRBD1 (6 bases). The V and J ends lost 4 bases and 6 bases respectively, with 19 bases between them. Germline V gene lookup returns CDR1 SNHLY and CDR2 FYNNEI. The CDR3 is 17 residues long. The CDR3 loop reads CASSVTTGSAPNSPLHF. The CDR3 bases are TGTGCCAGCAGTGTCACTACAGGGAGTGCGCCTAATTCACCCCTCCACTTT.

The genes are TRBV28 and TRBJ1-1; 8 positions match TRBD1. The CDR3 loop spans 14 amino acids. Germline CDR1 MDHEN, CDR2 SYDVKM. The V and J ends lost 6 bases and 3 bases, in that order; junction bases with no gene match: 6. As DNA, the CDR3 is TGTGCCAGCAGACCCCCAGGGGGCCACACTGAAGCTTTCTTT. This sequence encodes CASRPPGGHTEAFF.

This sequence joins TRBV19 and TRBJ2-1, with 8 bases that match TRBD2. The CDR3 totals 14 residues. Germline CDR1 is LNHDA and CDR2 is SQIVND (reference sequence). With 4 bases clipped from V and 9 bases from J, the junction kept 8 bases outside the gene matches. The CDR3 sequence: CASSRSGSSIEQFF. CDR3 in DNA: TGTGCCAGTAGTAGGAGCGGGAGTTCGATTGAGCAGTTCTTC.

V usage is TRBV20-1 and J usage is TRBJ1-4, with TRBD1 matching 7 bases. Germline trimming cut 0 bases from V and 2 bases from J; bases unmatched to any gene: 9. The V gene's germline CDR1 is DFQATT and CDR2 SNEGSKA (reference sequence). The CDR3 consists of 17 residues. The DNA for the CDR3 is TGCAGTGCTAGAGAGCAGGGGAGGACAGGCACTAATGAAAAACTGTTTTTT. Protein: CSAREQGRTGTNEKLFF.

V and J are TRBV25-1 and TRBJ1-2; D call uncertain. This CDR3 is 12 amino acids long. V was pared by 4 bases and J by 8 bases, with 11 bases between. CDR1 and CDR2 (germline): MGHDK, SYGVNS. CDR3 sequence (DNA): TGTGCCAGCAGTGTCTTTGGAACGGGCTACACCTTC. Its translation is CASSVFGTGYTF.

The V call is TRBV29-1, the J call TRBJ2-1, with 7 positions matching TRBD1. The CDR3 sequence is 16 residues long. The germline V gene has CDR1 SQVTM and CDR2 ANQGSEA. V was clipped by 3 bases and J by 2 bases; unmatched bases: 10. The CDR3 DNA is TGCAGCGTTGATCCCTCAACAGGGGTGCCCTACAATGAGCAGTTCTTC. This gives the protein CSVDPSTGVPYNEQFF.

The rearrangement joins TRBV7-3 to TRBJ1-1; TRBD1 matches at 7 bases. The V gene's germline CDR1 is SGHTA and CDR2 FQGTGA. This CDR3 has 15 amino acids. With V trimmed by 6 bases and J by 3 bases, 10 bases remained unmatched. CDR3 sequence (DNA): TGTGCCAGCAGACCCTCGGCAGGGGGTCACACTGAAGCTTTCTTT. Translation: CASRPSAGGHTEAFF.

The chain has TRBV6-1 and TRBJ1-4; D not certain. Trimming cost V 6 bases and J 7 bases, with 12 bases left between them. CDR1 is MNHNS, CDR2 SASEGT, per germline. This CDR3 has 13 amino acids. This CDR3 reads CASRERRGEKLFF. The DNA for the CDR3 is TGTGCCAGCAGGGAAAGGCGGGGTGAAAAACTGTTTTTT.

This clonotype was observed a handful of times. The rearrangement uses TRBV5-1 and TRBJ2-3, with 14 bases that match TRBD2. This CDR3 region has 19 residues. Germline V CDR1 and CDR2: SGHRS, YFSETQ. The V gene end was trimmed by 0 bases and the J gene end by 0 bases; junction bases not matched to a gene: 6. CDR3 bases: TGCGCCAGCAGCTTGGTTGGACTAGCGGGAGGTCCTAGCACAGATACGCAGTATTTT. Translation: CASSLVGLAGGPSTDTQYF.

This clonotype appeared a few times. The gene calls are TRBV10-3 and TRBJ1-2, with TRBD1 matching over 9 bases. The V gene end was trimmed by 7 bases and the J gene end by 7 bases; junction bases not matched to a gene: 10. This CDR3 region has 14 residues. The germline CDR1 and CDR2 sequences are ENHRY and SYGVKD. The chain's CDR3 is CAITEGTGYFGYTF. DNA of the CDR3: TGTGCCATCACCGAAGGGACAGGGTATTTTGGCTACACCTTC.